This T cell receptor (beta chain) comes out of a study of cytomegalovirus exposure and HLA in healthy donors. Study information: Unique TCR beta sequences numbering around 110 million came from 150 million to 200 million T cells in an earlier analysis.

Notes on this clone: What it binds is not known.

The primer mix had 60 Vbeta and 13 Jbeta primers. The method was immunoSEQ multiplex PCR; TCRdb's version includes in-frame clones alone and lacks a portion of them. Of fewer than 75,000 clones detected, 65% to 80% appear once; the ten largest clones hold around 11%. Study-wide results and limits: According to reports, the classifier identified cytomegalovirus status with high specificity and sensitivity. A later analysis linked a missense variant in DCLRE1C to the trimming of TCR beta V and J genes. Among TCR beta chains of equal frequency, HLA-associated ones were more clonally expanded in a later analysis.

Per the germline V gene, CDR1 is MGHRA and CDR2 is YSYEKL. This CDR3 comprises 14 residues. The V gene lost 1 base and the J gene lost 5 bases, with 11 bases spanning the gap. This sequence originates from a man in his sixties or seventies in good health and CMV-seronegative. Sample: PBMCs. V usage is TRBV4-1 and J usage is TRBJ2-5, with D perhaps TRBD1 (6 bases). CDR3 loop: CASSQAGVWETQYF. Written as DNA, the CDR3 is TGCGCCAGCAGCCAAGCAGGGGTGTGGGAGACCCAGTACTTC.